This T cell receptor (beta chain) was sequenced in a study of identifying expanded T cells in peripheral blood. Study-level findings and limits: Differentially abundant clones: roughly 1.2 between replicates, about 15 at two to three weeks, less than 20 at four.

The V gene's germline CDR1 is LNHDA and CDR2 SQIVND (reference sequence). The CDR3 totals 15 residues. Trimming removed 7 bases from V and 3 bases from J; junction bases left unmatched: 6. About this clone: The antigen remains undetermined.

Clones were read by immunoSEQ multiplex PCR, and TCRdb kept only the in-frame ones, dropping some. The sample includes around 100,000 clones, 88% seen only once; the top ten take more than 5.5%. The source is a person between 18 and 69 years old in good health. The chain recombines TRBV19 with TRBJ2-6, with 7 bases fitting TRBD2. The sample comprised blood. The CDR3, as DNA: TGTGCCAGTATGGACGGGAGGATTGGGGCCAACGTCCTGACTTTC. Translation: CASMDGRIGANVLTF.